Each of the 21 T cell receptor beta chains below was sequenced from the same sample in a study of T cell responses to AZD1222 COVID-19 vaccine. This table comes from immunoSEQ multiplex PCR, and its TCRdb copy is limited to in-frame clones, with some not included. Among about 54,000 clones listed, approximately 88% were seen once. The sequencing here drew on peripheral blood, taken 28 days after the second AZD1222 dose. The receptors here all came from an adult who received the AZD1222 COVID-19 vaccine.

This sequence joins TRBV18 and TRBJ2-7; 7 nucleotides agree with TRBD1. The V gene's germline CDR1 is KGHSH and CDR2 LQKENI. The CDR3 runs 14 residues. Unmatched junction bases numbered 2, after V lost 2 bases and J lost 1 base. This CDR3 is CASSPMGQSYEQYF. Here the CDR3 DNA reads TGTGCCAGCTCACCAATGGGACAGTCCTACGAGCAGTACTTC.

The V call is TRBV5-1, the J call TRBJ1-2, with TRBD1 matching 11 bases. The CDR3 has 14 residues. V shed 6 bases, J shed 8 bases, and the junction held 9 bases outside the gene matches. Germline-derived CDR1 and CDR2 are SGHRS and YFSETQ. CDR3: CASTPGQGVGGYTF. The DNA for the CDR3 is TGCGCCAGCACTCCGGGACAGGGGGTTGGAGGCTACACCTTC.

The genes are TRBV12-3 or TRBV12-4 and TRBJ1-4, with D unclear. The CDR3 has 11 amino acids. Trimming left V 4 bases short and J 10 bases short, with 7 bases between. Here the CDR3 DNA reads TGTGCCAGCAGTTCCAAGGCAAAACTGTTTTTT. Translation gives CASSSKAKLFF.

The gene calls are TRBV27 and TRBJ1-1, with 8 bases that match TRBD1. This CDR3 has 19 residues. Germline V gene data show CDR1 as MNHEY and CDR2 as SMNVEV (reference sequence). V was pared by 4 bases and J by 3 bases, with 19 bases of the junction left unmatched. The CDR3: CASSSNPGQVLPDDTEAFF. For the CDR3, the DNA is TGTGCCAGCAGTTCAAACCCGGGACAGGTTCTACCCGACGACACTGAAGCTTTCTTT.

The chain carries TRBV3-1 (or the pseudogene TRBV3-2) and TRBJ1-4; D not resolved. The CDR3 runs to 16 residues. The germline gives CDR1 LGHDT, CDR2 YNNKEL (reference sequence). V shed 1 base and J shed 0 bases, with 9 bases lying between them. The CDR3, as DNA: TGTGCCAGCAGCCAAGGGGCGAGTTCAACTAATGAAAAACTGTTTTTT. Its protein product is CASSQGASSTNEKLFF.

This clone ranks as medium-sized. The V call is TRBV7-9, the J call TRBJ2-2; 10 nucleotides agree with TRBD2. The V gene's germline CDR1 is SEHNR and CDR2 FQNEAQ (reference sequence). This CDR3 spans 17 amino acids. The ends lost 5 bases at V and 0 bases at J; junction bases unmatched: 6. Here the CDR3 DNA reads TGTGCCAGCAGCACGGGACTAGCGACTACGAACACCGGGGAGCTGTTTTTT. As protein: CASSTGLATTNTGELFF.

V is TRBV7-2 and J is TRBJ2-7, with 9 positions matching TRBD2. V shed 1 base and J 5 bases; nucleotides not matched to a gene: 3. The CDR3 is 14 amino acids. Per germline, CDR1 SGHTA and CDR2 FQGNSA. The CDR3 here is CASSLVSGSDEQYF. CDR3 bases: TGTGCCAGCAGCTTAGTTAGCGGGAGCGACGAGCAGTACTTC.

The chain's CDR3 is CASSQVSGQGTYEQYF. CDR3 nucleotide sequence: TGCGCCAGCAGCCAAGTTTCGGGACAGGGGACCTACGAGCAGTACTTC. J is TRBJ2-7 and V is TRBV4-1, with TRBD1 matching over 10 bases. CDR3 size: 16 residues. V was pared by 1 base and J by 2 bases, with 5 bases of the junction left unmatched. The germline CDR1 and CDR2 sequences are MGHRA and YSYEKL.

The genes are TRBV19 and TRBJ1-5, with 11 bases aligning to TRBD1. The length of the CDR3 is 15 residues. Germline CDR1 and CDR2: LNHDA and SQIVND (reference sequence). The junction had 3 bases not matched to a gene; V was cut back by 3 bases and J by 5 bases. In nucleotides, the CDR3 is TGTGCCAGTAGTATTCGGACAGGGGGCCATCAGCCCCAGCATTTT. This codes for CASSIRTGGHQPQHF.

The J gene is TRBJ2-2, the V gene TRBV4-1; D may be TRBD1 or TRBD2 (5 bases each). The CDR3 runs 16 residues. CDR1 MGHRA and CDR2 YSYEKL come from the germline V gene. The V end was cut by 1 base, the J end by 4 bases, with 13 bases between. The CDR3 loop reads CASSQGWVGATGELFF. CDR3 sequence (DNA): TGCGCCAGCAGCCAAGGTTGGGTCGGGGCCACCGGGGAGCTGTTTTTT.

CDR3 DNA sequence: TGTGCCAGCAGTCCTACCTGGAGCACTGAAGCTTTCTTT. This gives the protein CASSPTWSTEAFF. The chain links TRBV11-2 to TRBJ1-1; D is ambiguous. The CDR3 contains 13 residues. Germline V CDR1 and CDR2: SGHAT, FQNNGV. V was shortened by 6 bases and J by 4 bases, with 12 bases between the two germline ends.

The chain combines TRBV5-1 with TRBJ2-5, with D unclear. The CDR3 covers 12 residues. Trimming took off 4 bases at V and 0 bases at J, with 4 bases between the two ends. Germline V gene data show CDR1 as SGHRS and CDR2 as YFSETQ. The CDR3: CASSEDQETQYF. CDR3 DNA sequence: TGCGCCAGCAGCGAGGACCAAGAGACCCAGTACTTC.

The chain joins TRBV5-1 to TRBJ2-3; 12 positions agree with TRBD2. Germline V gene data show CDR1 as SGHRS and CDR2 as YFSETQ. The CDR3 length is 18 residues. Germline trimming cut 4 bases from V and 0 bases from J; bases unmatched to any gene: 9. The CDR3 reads CASSPGTSGHLSTDTQYF. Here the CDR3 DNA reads TGCGCCAGCAGCCCCGGGACTAGCGGGCACTTAAGCACAGATACGCAGTATTTT.

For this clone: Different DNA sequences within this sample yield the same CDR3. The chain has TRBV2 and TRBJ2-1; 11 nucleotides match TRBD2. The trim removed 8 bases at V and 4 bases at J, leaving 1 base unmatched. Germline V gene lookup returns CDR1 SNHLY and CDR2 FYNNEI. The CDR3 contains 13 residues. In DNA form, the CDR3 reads TGTGCCAGCGGGACTAGCGGTTACAATGAGCAGTTCTTC. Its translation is CASGTSGYNEQFF.

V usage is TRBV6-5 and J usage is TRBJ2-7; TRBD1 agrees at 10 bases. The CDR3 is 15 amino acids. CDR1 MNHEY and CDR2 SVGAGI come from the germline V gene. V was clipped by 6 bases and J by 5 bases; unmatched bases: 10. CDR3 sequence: CASRRADRGQHEQYF. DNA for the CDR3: TGTGCCAGCAGGCGCGCCGACAGGGGGCAGCACGAGCAGTACTTC.

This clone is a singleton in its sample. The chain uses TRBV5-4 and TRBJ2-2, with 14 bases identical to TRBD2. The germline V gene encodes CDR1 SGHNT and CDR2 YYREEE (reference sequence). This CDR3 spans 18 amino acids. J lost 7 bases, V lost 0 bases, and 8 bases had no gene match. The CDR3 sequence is CASSLAGLAGGGLGELFF. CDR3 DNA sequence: TGTGCCAGCAGCTTGGCCGGACTAGCGGGAGGAGGGCTCGGGGAGCTGTTTTTT.

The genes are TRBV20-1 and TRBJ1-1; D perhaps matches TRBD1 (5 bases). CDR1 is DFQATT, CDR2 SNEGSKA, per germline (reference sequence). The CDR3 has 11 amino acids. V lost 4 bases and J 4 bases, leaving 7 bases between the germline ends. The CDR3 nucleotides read TGCAGTGCTACTAGGGGCACTGAAGCTTTCTTT. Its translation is CSATRGTEAFF.

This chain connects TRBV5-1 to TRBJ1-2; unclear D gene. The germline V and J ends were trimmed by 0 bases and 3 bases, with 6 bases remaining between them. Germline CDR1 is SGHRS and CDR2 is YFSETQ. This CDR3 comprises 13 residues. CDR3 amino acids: CASSLATDYGYTF. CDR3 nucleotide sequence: TGCGCCAGCAGCTTGGCCACGGACTATGGCTACACCTTC.

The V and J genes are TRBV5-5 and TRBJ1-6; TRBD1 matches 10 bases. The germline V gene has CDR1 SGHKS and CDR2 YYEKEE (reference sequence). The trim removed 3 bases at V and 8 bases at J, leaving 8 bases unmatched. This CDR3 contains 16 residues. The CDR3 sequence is CASSWRTTGGDSPLHF. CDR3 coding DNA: TGTGCCAGCAGCTGGCGAACGACAGGGGGCGATTCACCCCTCCACTTT.

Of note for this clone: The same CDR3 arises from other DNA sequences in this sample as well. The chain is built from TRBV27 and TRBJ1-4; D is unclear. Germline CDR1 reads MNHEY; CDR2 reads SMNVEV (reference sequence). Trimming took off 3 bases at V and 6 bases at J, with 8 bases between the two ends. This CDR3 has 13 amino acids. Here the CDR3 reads CASSFSGYEKLFF. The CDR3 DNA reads TGTGCCAGCAGTTTTTCGGGGTATGAAAAACTGTTTTTT.

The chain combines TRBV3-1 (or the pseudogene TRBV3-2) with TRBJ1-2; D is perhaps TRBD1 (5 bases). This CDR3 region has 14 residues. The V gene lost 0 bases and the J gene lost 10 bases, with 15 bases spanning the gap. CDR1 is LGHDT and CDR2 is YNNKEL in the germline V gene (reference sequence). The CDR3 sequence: CASSQDQGGVVYTF. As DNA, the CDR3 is TGTGCCAGCAGCCAAGATCAGGGCGGGGTGGTCTACACCTTC.